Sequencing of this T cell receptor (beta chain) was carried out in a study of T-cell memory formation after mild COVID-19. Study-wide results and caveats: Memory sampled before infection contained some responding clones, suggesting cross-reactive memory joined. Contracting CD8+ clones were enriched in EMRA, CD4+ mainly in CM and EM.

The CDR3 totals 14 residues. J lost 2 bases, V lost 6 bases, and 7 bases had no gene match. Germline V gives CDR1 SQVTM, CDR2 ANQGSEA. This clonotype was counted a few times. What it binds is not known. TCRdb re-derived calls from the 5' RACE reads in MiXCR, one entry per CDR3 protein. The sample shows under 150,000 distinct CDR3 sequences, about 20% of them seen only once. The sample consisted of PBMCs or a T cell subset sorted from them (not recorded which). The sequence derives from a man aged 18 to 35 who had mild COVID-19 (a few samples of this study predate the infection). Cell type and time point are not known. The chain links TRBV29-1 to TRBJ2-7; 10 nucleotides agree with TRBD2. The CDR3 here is CSVELAGTTYEQYF. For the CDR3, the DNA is TGCAGCGTAGAACTAGCGGGGACAACCTACGAGCAGTACTTC.